This TCR beta chain appears in the sequencing data of a study of T cells after yellow fever vaccination. Overall study context: Preparation of fractions with low cell numbers was performed using SMART-Seq v4 Ultra Low Input.

Germline V CDR1 and CDR2: ENHRY, SYGVKD. The CDR3 covers 16 residues. The V segment lost 4 bases and the J segment 5 bases; nucleotides outside the gene matches: 8. TCRdb processed the 5' RACE reads anew with MiXCR; each CDR3 protein has one entry. The table records 250,000 to 350,000 distinct CDR3 sequences, 8.5% to 10% of them present only once. General observations from the study: One caveat is that FACS-sorted repertoires could contain abundant clonotypes contaminating from the bulk population.

Only a few counts were recorded for this clonotype. Antigen unknown. The sequence derives from a man younger than 30 who received the YFV17D yellow fever vaccine. The input for sequencing was CD4+ T cells sorted from PBMCs, taken 5 days after the yellow fever booster vaccination. The chain uses TRBV10-3 and TRBJ2-5, with TRBD2 matching over 12 bases. The CDR3 nucleotides are TGTGCCATCAGTGCTACTAGCGGGGGGAGACAGGAGACCCAGTACTTC. Amino acid sequence: CAISATSGGRQETQYF.